The rows below give T cell receptor beta chains drawn from one sample of a study of shared clonotypes between healthy human individuals. Sequenced by immunoSEQ multiplex PCR; TCRdb stores in-frame clones only, minus some. The sample shows some 2,500,000 clones, 90% to 95% of them seen only once. The specimen was naive CD4+ T cells from PBMCs. The receptors come from a man between 18 and 29 years old in good health. Some clones in this sample may be carry-over from other donors' samples. Both conserved end residues are part of each CDR3. The D gene is left open where the match is weak. Clone size is not always given. Where it is, it says once, few, many or a class for expanded clones.

cdr3_nt cdr3_aa d_call j_call v_call clone_size
TGCGCCAGCAGCGAGGGACTAGCGGGATATTCCTACGAGCAGTACTTC CASSEGLAGYSYEQYF TRBD2 TRBJ2-7 TRBV5-1 NA
TGTGCCAGCAGTGGCCCCCGGGGGGAAAACTATGGCTACACCTTC CASSGPRGENYGYTF NA TRBJ1-2 TRBV28 NA
TGTGCCAGCAGCCCGCGGACAGGGGGCAGGACAGATACGCAGTATTTT CASSPRTGGRTDTQYF TRBD1 TRBJ2-3 TRBV4-2 once
TGTGCCAGCAGCCTATCCAGGGTCCAAGAGACCCAGTACTTC CASSLSRVQETQYF NA TRBJ2-5 TRBV7-8 NA
TGTGCCAGCTCACCCCTGCGGGAGGGCGACACCGGGGAGCTGTTTTTT CASSPLREGDTGELFF TRBD2 TRBJ2-2 TRBV18 NA
TGTGCCGGAGGGAGTTATGACACCGGGGAGCTGTTTTTT CAGGSYDTGELFF NA TRBJ2-2 TRBV19 NA
TGTGCCAGCAGCGCCGTAGGGTCAGGGGCCAACGTCCTGACTTTC CASSAVGSGANVLTF NA TRBJ2-6 TRBV9 NA
TGCGCCAGCAGCTTGGATTTAGGGGACACCATATATTTT CASSLDLGDTIYF NA TRBJ1-3 TRBV5-1 NA
TGTGCCAGCAGCTTAGACAGGGGGCATAACTATGGCTACACCTTC CASSLDRGHNYGYTF TRBD1 TRBJ1-2 TRBV7-2 NA
TGTGCCAGCAGTTACTCGGGCGGGGAGCAGTACTTC CASSYSGGEQYF NA TRBJ2-7 TRBV6-6 NA
TGTGCCAGCAGCTCCGAGGGTACAGGGGGCCCGTATAATTCACCCCTCCACTTT CASSSEGTGGPYNSPLHF TRBD1 TRBJ1-6 TRBV7-2 NA
TGCAGCGTTGAGAAGGACGCAGCTAACTATGGCTACACCTTC CSVEKDAANYGYTF NA TRBJ1-2 TRBV29-1 few
TGCGCCAGCAGCTTACTAGCGGGAGATCGATACGAGCAGTACTTC CASSLLAGDRYEQYF TRBD2 TRBJ2-7 TRBV5-1 NA
TGTGCCAGCAGTGAATATTGGGGGACGGGGCAGCCCCAGCATTTT CASSEYWGTGQPQHF NA TRBJ1-5 TRBV6-1 NA
TGTGCCAGCACCCGACTAGCGGGAGGGCCTTTATCCTACAATGAGCAGTTCTTC CASTRLAGGPLSYNEQFF TRBD2 TRBJ2-1 TRBV5-6 NA
TGTGCCGGACGGACCTCTTTGAGTGGTGTCTACACCTTC CAGRTSLSGVYTF NA TRBJ1-2 TRBV28 NA
TGTGCCAGCAGCTTGGGCCAGCCAGACACTGAAGCTTTCTTT CASSLGQPDTEAFF NA TRBJ1-1 TRBV5-4 NA
TGCGCCAGCAGCCAAGTCACTAGCGGGAGGAACAATGAGCAGTTCTTC CASSQVTSGRNNEQFF TRBD2 TRBJ2-1 TRBV4-1 NA
TGTGCCATCAGTGTCCAGCGGGAGGGAGATGAGCAGTTCTTC CAISVQREGDEQFF TRBD2 TRBJ2-1 TRBV10-3 NA
TGTGCCAGCAGTCAGTTGGGGGCCGGGGCCAACGTCCTGACTTTC CASSQLGAGANVLTF NA TRBJ2-6 TRBV6-5 NA
TGCGCCAGCAGCCTCGCAGTGGGTCCTAACTATGGCTACACCTTC CASSLAVGPNYGYTF NA TRBJ1-2 TRBV5-1 NA